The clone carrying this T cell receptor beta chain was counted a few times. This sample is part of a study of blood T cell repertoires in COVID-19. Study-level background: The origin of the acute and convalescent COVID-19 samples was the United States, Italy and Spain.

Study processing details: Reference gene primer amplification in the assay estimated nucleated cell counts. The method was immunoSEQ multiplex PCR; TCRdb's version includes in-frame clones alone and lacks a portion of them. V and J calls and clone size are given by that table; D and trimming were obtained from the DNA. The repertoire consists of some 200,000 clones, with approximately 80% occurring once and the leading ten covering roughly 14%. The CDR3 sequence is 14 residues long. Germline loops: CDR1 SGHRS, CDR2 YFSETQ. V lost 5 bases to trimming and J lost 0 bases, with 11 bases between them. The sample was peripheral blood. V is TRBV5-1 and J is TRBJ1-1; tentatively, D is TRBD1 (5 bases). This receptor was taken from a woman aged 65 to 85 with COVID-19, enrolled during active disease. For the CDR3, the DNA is TGCGCCAGCAGGGGGCAGAACATGAACACTGAAGCTTTCTTT. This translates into CASRGQNMNTEAFF.